This TCR beta chain was found in a study of T cell responses to AZD1222 COVID-19 vaccine. With respect to this clone: Its antigen is as yet unknown.

Sequenced by immunoSEQ multiplex PCR; TCRdb stores in-frame clones only, minus some. Counted here are 94,000 or so clones, about 88% occurring once; the ten biggest clones make up roughly 1.5%. Notes on the study in general: The reported proportion of spike-specific TCRs targeting unmutated variant regions was nearly half.

The CDR3 length is 16 residues. V lost 0 bases and J 14 bases, leaving 21 bases between the germline ends. CDR1 and CDR2 from the germline V gene are SGHKS and YYEKEE (reference sequence). The V gene is TRBV5-5, the J gene TRBJ1-6, with D perhaps TRBD1 (5 bases). The input for sequencing was peripheral blood, taken on day 0 of AZD1222 vaccination. The clonotype comes from an adult in good health. CDR3 nucleotide sequence: TGTGCCAGCAGCTTGGGCGGAAGACGAGGGGATTTGGCCCTCCACTTT. Amino acids: CASSLGGRRGDLALHF.